This T cell receptor beta chain was profiled in a study of cytomegalovirus exposure and HLA in healthy donors. In the PCR, 60 Vbeta and 13 Jbeta primers were used. TCRdb's table, derived via immunoSEQ multiplex PCR, lists solely in-frame clones and lacks some. The data contain some 150,000 clones, around four fifths of them singletons. CDR1 is SGHTA and CDR2 is FQGTGA in the germline V gene. V was pared by 2 bases and J by 2 bases, with 2 bases of the junction left unmatched. CDR3 length equals 15 residues. Remarks on this clone: Its antigen is currently unknown.

Study findings and constraints: Several top significant clusters appeared, in a later analysis, to be linked to common viral pathogens. A later analysis showed TCR association rates differing by HLA locus, peaking at DRB1 and lowest at HLA-C.

The chain links TRBV7-3 to TRBJ2-1, with 8 bases fitting TRBD2. Sequenced sample: PBMCs. This receptor was taken from a woman between 40 and 50 years old in good health and CMV-seronegative. The CDR3, as DNA: TGTGCCAGCAGCTTAGGACTAGCCGCCTACAATGAGCAGTTCTTC. It translates to CASSLGLAAYNEQFF.